This T cell receptor (beta chain) stems from a study of T cell changes during pregnancy in multiple sclerosis. TCRdb's table, derived via immunoSEQ multiplex PCR, lists solely in-frame clones and lacks some. The sample lists around 110,000 clones, around 93% occurring once. There are 14 residues in the CDR3. The V gene end was trimmed by 2 bases and the J gene end by 3 bases; junction bases not matched to a gene: 2. Germline-derived CDR1 and CDR2 are SGHNT and YENEEA. The receptor's source is a female donor in good health, enrolled as a control in a pregnancy study. The sample in question was peripheral blood, obtained in the third trimester of pregnancy. The chain carries TRBV11-3 and TRBJ2-7; the match to TRBD1 covers 9 bases. The CDR3 DNA is TGTGCCAGCAGCTTACGGACAGGGGACTACGAGCAGTACTTC. It yields the protein CASSLRTGDYEQYF.